Shown below are 27 T cell receptor beta chains from a single sample sequenced in a study of shared clonotypes between healthy human individuals. As defined, naive CD8 cells were CD45RO-negative and positively selected for CCR7, with terminally differentiated effector memory CD45RA+ cells excluded. The assay was immunoSEQ multiplex PCR, and TCRdb's table has in-frame clones only and misses some. This table has more than 2 million clones, about 95% appearing once. Sequenced: naive CD8+ T cells sorted from blood. Every receptor here comes from a young man in good health.

About this clone itself: This specimen includes other DNA sequences encoding the same CDR3. The chain couples TRBV7-9 to TRBJ2-7, with D tentatively TRBD1 or TRBD2 (6 bases each). CDR1 SEHNR and CDR2 FQNEAQ come from the germline V gene (reference sequence). This CDR3 has 13 residues. Trimming pared 2 bases from V and 3 bases from J, leaving 8 bases between. Here the CDR3 DNA reads TGTGCCAGCAGCTTAAGGGGGGACTACGAGCAGTACTTC. This translates into CASSLRGDYEQYF.

J is TRBJ1-4 and V is TRBV4-3; no reliable D call. The V and J ends lost 4 bases and 6 bases respectively, with 9 bases between them. Germline V gives CDR1 LGHNA, CDR2 YSLEER. This CDR3 region has 13 residues. CDR3 in DNA: TGCGCCAGCAGCCCCCCTGGGGATGAAAAACTGTTTTTT. It yields the protein CASSPPGDEKLFF.

The V gene is TRBV13, the J gene TRBJ2-5, with D maybe TRBD2 (6 bases). In germline, CDR1 is PRHDT, CDR2 FYEKMQ (reference sequence). The V gene lost 8 bases and the J gene lost 3 bases, with 13 bases spanning the gap. The CDR3 spans 13 residues. CDR3 coding DNA: TGTGCCAGCGGCCTCTGGGGGGAAGAGACCCAGTACTTC. Residues: CASGLWGEETQYF.

This chain connects TRBV19 to TRBJ1-5; the match to TRBD1 covers 8 bases. Germline CDR1 and CDR2: LNHDA and SQIVND (reference sequence). The CDR3 totals 15 residues. The J segment lost 6 bases and the V segment lost 5 bases, leaving 9 bases of the junction unmatched. The CDR3 DNA sequence: TGTGCCAGTAGTCTTGGACAGGGTCCGCGTCAGCCCCAGCATTTT. Protein: CASSLGQGPRQPQHF.

This clone was picked up one time. The V call is TRBV27, the J call TRBJ2-1; tentative D call: TRBD2 (6 bases). V was pared by 5 bases and J by 6 bases, with 23 bases between. Germline CDR1 and CDR2: MNHEY and SMNVEV (reference sequence). The CDR3 sequence is 17 residues long. CDR3 loop: CASSPRQTVLRGNEQFF. CDR3 DNA: TGTGCCAGCAGTCCACGCCAGACAGTTCTGCGGGGCAATGAGCAGTTCTTC.

This clone has a single count. Other DNA sequences from this sample encode an identical CDR3 as well. The chain uses TRBV4-3 and TRBJ1-1; D possibly corresponds to TRBD1 (5 bases). V was clipped by 1 base and J by 5 bases, with 8 bases between them. Germline-derived CDR1 and CDR2 are LGHNA and YSLEER. The CDR3 spans 13 residues. The CDR3 protein is CASSQGWGTEAFF. For the CDR3, the DNA is TGCGCCAGCAGCCAAGGCTGGGGGACTGAAGCTTTCTTT.

This rearrangement joins TRBV7-9 to TRBJ1-5; D ambiguous. The V end lost 5 bases, the J end lost 4 bases, and 21 bases lay between the germline ends. The CDR3 has 17 amino acids. CDR1 is SEHNR and CDR2 is FQNEAQ in the germline V gene (reference sequence). CDR3 amino acids: CASSNNIRPGENQPQHF. The CDR3 DNA reads TGTGCCAGCAGCAACAACATACGCCCGGGCGAAAATCAGCCCCAGCATTTT.

The chain uses TRBV4-1 and TRBJ1-1; D is perhaps TRBD1 (5 bases). Germline CDR1 MGHRA, CDR2 YSYEKL. The CDR3 is made up of 14 amino acids. V shed 0 bases and J shed 5 bases, with 10 bases lying between them. CDR3 in amino acids: CASSQDARVTEAFF. Written as DNA, the CDR3 is TGCGCCAGCAGCCAAGACGCCAGGGTGACTGAAGCTTTCTTT.

The chain carries TRBV10-3 and TRBJ2-2; 11 bases are a match to TRBD2. The germline CDR1 and CDR2 sequences are ENHRY and SYGVKD. Trimming at V came to 10 bases and at J to 4 bases, leaving 11 bases not matched to a gene. CDR3 length equals 16 residues. CDR3 in amino acids: CASHGLAGSLTGELFF. The CDR3 nucleotides read TGTGCCAGCCATGGACTAGCGGGTTCTCTCACCGGGGAGCTGTTTTTT.

About this clone itself: The sample has other DNA sequences that encode this CDR3 too. The genes are TRBV4-1 and TRBJ1-5, with 8 nucleotides matching TRBD1. V shed 3 bases and J 7 bases; nucleotides not matched to a gene: 2. Per germline, CDR1 MGHRA and CDR2 YSYEKL. The CDR3 is 13 residues long. The CDR3 DNA is TGCGCCAGCAGCCAGGACAGGGCCCAGCCCCAGCATTTT. Its translation: CASSQDRAQPQHF.

The V gene is TRBV19, the J gene TRBJ1-4; 9 bases are shared with TRBD1. Germline V lookup: CDR1 LNHDA, CDR2 SQIVND (reference sequence). V was pared by 3 bases and J by 7 bases, with 6 bases of the junction left unmatched. This CDR3 region has 15 residues. As DNA, the CDR3 is TGTGCCAGTAGTATCGTGACAGGGGGGTCTGAAAAACTGTTTTTT. Amino acid sequence: CASSIVTGGSEKLFF.

The chain has TRBV27 and TRBJ2-5, with D possibly matching TRBD1 (5 bases). This CDR3 contains 17 residues. V lost 0 bases, J lost 1 base, and 15 bases lay in between. Looked up from germline, CDR1 is MNHEY and CDR2 is SMNVEV (reference sequence). CDR3 nucleotide sequence: TGTGCCAGCAGTTTATCAGGTGGGGCGTACGCCCAAGAGACCCAGTACTTC. As protein: CASSLSGGAYAQETQYF.

To note about this clone: The same CDR3 arises from other DNA sequences in this sample as well. CDR3 region: CASSLYEQYF. In DNA form, the CDR3 reads TGTGCCAGCAGTCTCTACGAGCAGTACTTC. The chain joins TRBV2 to TRBJ2-7; no firm D call. This CDR3 is 10 amino acids long. The V gene's germline CDR1 is SNHLY and CDR2 FYNNEI. The V gene lost 5 bases and the J gene lost 3 bases, with 2 bases spanning the gap.

This clone was seen more than once but under ten times. The chain joins TRBV13 to TRBJ1-6, with 8 bases lining up with TRBD1. Germline CDR1 reads PRHDT; CDR2 reads FYEKMQ (reference sequence). V gave up 5 bases and J gave up 9 bases; unmatched junction bases: 12. This CDR3 region has 16 residues. The CDR3: CASSHGDRPLGSPLHF. For the CDR3, the DNA is TGTGCCAGCAGCCACGGGGACAGGCCCTTAGGTTCACCCCTCCACTTT.

The V gene is TRBV7-9, the J gene TRBJ2-7; D possibly corresponds to TRBD1 (5 bases). This CDR3 has 15 amino acids. CDR1 and CDR2 (germline): SEHNR, FQNEAQ (reference sequence). V lost 3 bases and J lost 3, with 15 bases in between. The CDR3 sequence is CASSFVAGHGYEQYF. In DNA form, the CDR3 reads TGTGCCAGCAGCTTTGTCGCAGGGCACGGCTACGAGCAGTACTTC.

The CDR3 spells CSALGYRGVNTEAFF. The DNA for the CDR3 is TGCAGCGCTCTTGGCTACCGTGGCGTGAACACTGAAGCTTTCTTT. The V gene is TRBV29-1, the J gene TRBJ1-1; D is unclear. The germline V and J ends were trimmed by 7 bases and 0 bases, with 18 bases remaining between them. Germline V lookup: CDR1 SQVTM, CDR2 ANQGSEA. The CDR3 is 15 residues long.

The chain combines TRBV10-2 with TRBJ2-3, with D possibly TRBD2 on 6 matching bases. The CDR3 covers 13 residues. Germline V gives CDR1 WSHSY, CDR2 SAAADI. V lost 7 bases and J 2 bases, leaving 10 bases between the germline ends. The CDR3 spells CASMTSATDTQYF. CDR3 in DNA: TGCGCCAGCATGACTAGTGCCACAGATACGCAGTATTTT.

This rearrangement joins TRBV5-3 to TRBJ2-5, with no clear D. TRBV5-3 is labeled an ORF, and its function is uncertain. Trimming took off 4 bases at V and 1 base at J, with 14 bases between the two ends. The length of the CDR3 is 15 residues. In nucleotides, the CDR3 is TGTGCCAGAAGCCCCCCAGTAATCCGCCAAGAGACCCAGTACTTC. Translated: CARSPPVIRQETQYF.

This chain joins TRBV7-9 and TRBJ1-6; 11 bases match TRBD1. The germline V gene encodes CDR1 SEHNR and CDR2 FQNEAQ (reference sequence). Unmatched junction bases numbered 12, after V lost 2 bases and J lost 9 bases. The CDR3 is 18 residues long. The CDR3 DNA is TGTGCCAGCAGCTTACTCATTACCGGGACAGGGGGAAGTTCACCCCTCCACTTT. Amino acid sequence: CASSLLITGTGGSSPLHF.

This sequence joins TRBV6-5 and TRBJ1-5, with D unresolved. Trimming left V 4 bases short and J 2 bases short, with 12 bases between. The CDR3 contains 15 residues. Per germline, CDR1 MNHEY and CDR2 SVGAGI. Written as DNA, the CDR3 is TGTGCCAGCAGTTTCTCAGGTGAGGGCAATCAGCCCCAGCATTTT. It specifies CASSFSGEGNQPQHF.

The CDR3 coding sequence is TGTGCCAGCAGTTGGACTAGCGCTCTCACAGATACGCAGTATTTT. Amino acids: CASSWTSALTDTQYF. The chain couples TRBV27 to TRBJ2-3; 9 bases match TRBD2. The CDR3 loop spans 15 amino acids. V was pared by 4 bases and J by 2 bases, with 4 bases of the junction left unmatched. CDR1 is MNHEY, CDR2 SMNVEV, per germline (reference sequence).

This chain uses TRBV30 with TRBJ1-4, with 8 bases matching TRBD1. The CDR3 spans 17 residues. Losses at the gene ends were 3 bases for V and 5 bases for J; bases not matched to a gene: 14. The germline V gene encodes CDR1 GTSNPN and CDR2 SVGIG (reference sequence). Here the CDR3 DNA reads TGTGCCTGGAGCTCAGGGGGCTCCATGGCTCAAAATGAAAAACTGTTTTTT. It yields the protein CAWSSGGSMAQNEKLFF.

The sample holds many counts of this clone. This sequence joins TRBV30 and TRBJ1-1; the D gene is possibly TRBD1 (6 bases). CDR1 and CDR2 from the germline V gene are GTSNPN and SVGIG (reference sequence). This CDR3 is 11 amino acids long. V lost 4 bases and J lost 5, with 8 bases in between. Written as DNA, the CDR3 is TGTGCCTGGACAGGGGCGACTGAAGCTTTCTTT. Protein product: CAWTGATEAFF.

The chain is built from TRBV2 and TRBJ2-7; 11 nucleotides agree with TRBD2. The J segment lost 0 bases and the V segment lost 6 bases, leaving 16 bases of the junction unmatched. Germline V gene data show CDR1 as SNHLY and CDR2 as FYNNEI. The length of the CDR3 is 19 residues. DNA for the CDR3: TGTGCCAGCAGCGGAGAGGTTAGCGGGAGGGCCGCCAGCTCCTACGAGCAGTACTTC. Its translation: CASSGEVSGRAASSYEQYF.

The V gene is TRBV7-9, the J gene TRBJ1-1; tentatively, D is TRBD1 (6 bases). In germline, CDR1 is SEHNR, CDR2 FQNEAQ (reference sequence). CDR3 length: 15 residues. Deletions cut 5 bases from V and 2 bases from J, with 15 bases between. CDR3 amino acids: CASSPWRTANTEAFF. The CDR3 region has the DNA TGTGCCAGCAGCCCCTGGAGGACAGCTAACACTGAAGCTTTCTTT.

This clone has a handful of counts. This same CDR3 is encoded by further DNA sequences in the sample. The chain has TRBV9 and TRBJ2-1; weak D call: TRBD2 (7 bases). Trimming pared 0 bases from V and 2 bases from J, leaving 9 bases between. In germline, CDR1 is SGDLS, CDR2 YYNGEE. The CDR3 covers 15 residues. CDR3: CASSVDGGPYNEQFF. In DNA, the CDR3 is TGTGCCAGCAGCGTAGACGGGGGGCCCTACAATGAGCAGTTCTTC.

The chain combines TRBV7-9 with TRBJ1-2; the D is unclear. The CDR3 has 15 amino acids. Trimming took off 5 bases at V and 0 bases at J, with 13 bases between the two ends. Germline V gives CDR1 SEHNR, CDR2 FQNEAQ (reference sequence). CDR3 nucleotides: TGTGCCAGCAGCCCCCTTGGGGTCCCTAACTATGGCTACACCTTC. Translation gives CASSPLGVPNYGYTF.